Below are 32 T cell receptor beta chains sequenced from a single sample in a study of a mutant IDH1 vaccine in newly diagnosed glioma. The time point denotes: baseline, week 1 (first vaccination visit). Treatment reported: pre-vaccination baseline after standard-of-care therapy. The data were produced by immunoSEQ multiplex PCR, yet TCRdb's version contains in-frame clones alone and is incomplete. The sample holds some 100,000 clones, about 83% seen once. The sample was PBMCs, taken from a glioma patient treated with radiotherapy, temozolomide or both. These TCRs come from a woman aged 45-65 years with glioma.

V usage is TRBV18 and J usage is TRBJ2-2; TRBD2 might be the D (6 bases). The CDR3 consists of 16 residues. V lost 6 bases to trimming and J lost 5 bases, with 19 bases between them. The germline gives CDR1 KGHSH, CDR2 LQKENI. The CDR3 here is CASSPPSGRGTGELFF. In DNA form, the CDR3 reads TGTGCCAGCTCCCCGCCGTCCGGTCGGGGGACCGGGGAGCTGTTTTTT.

CDR3 nucleotide sequence: TGTGCCAGTGGACAAGGACAGGGCTACGAGCAGTACTTC. It translates to CASGQGQGYEQYF. The chain employs TRBV19 and TRBJ2-7; the match to TRBD1 covers 8 bases. From germline, CDR1 is LNHDA and CDR2 SQIVND (reference sequence). The CDR3 runs to 13 residues. With 8 bases clipped from V and 3 bases from J, the junction kept 6 bases outside the gene matches.

The chain combines TRBV5-1 with TRBJ2-7; no clear D. The CDR3 is made up of 14 amino acids. V was shortened by 0 bases and J by 3 bases, with 10 bases between the two germline ends. The germline V gene encodes CDR1 SGHRS and CDR2 YFSETQ. DNA of the CDR3: TGCGCCAGCAGCTTGGAGGGCGGTTTCTACGAGCAGTACTTC. It codes for CASSLEGGFYEQYF.

There are a few counts of this clone. The CDR3, as DNA: TGCGCCAGCAGCTTGGTAGCGGGGGGGCCTCCGTTAGATGAGCAGTTCTTC. Translated, it gives CASSLVAGGPPLDEQFF. The chain links TRBV5-1 to TRBJ2-1; TRBD2 matches 11 bases. Losses at the gene ends were 0 bases for V and 8 bases for J; bases not matched to a gene: 10. CDR1 and CDR2 from the germline V gene are SGHRS and YFSETQ. This CDR3 is built from 17 residues.

The chain joins TRBV9 to TRBJ2-7; perhaps TRBD2 as D (6 bases). The V and J ends lost 2 bases and 2 bases respectively, with 14 bases between them. CDR1 and CDR2 (germline): SGDLS, YYNGEE. This CDR3 spans 15 amino acids. CDR3 in DNA: TGTGCCAGCAGCGTTAGTGGGACTGCTACCTACGAGCAGTACTTC. Translating gives CASSVSGTATYEQYF.

Here the CDR3 DNA reads TGTGCCAGCAGTTATTGGAAGGAGACTGAAGCTTTCTTT. Its translation: CASSYWKETEAFF. This rearrangement joins TRBV6-6 to TRBJ1-1; no clear D. With 3 bases removed from V and 5 bases from J, the gap between germline ends came to 10 bases. The germline CDR1 and CDR2 sequences are MNHNY and SVGAGI (reference sequence). The CDR3 spans 13 residues.

The V call is TRBV5-4, the J call TRBJ2-1; tentative D call: TRBD1 (6 bases). The CDR3 is 14 residues long. Germline CDR1 SGHNT, CDR2 YYREEE (reference sequence). Trimming removed 4 bases from V and 4 bases from J, with 12 bases in between. CDR3 DNA sequence: TGTGCCAGCAGCGCCTCGGACAGATACAATGAGCAGTTCTTC. Translating it yields CASSASDRYNEQFF. Looking up the rest from reference TRBV5-4 and TRBJ2-1 gives the full variable domain: ETGVTQSPTHLIKTRGQQVTLRCSSQSGHNTVSWYQQALGQGPQFIFQYYREEENGRGNFPPRFSGLQFPNYSSELNVNALELDDSALYLCASSASDRYNEQFFGPGTRLTVL.

The chain links TRBV14 to TRBJ1-1; D uncertain. The ends were cut back, 1 base at V and 0 bases at J, with 6 bases in the middle. The CDR3 is 14 residues long. Germline V gene data show CDR1 as SGHDN and CDR2 as FVKESK. CDR3 bases: TGTGCCAGCAGCCAAGTCCACCTGAACACTGAAGCTTTCTTT. Its protein is CASSQVHLNTEAFF.

V is TRBV27 and J is TRBJ1-4, with D uncertain. Germline V gives CDR1 MNHEY, CDR2 SMNVEV (reference sequence). The CDR3 runs to 14 residues. Trimming took 3 bases from V and 7 from J, leaving 12 bases between them. The CDR3, as DNA: TGTGCCAGCAGTTTGACCACTGAGGGTGAAAAACTGTTTTTT. Protein product: CASSLTTEGEKLFF. The whole variable domain, remainder taken from reference TRBV27 and TRBJ1-4, is EAQVTQNPRYLITVTGKKLTVTCSQNMNHEYMSWYRQDPGLGLRQIYYSMNVEVTDKGDVPEGYKVSRKEKRNFPLILESPSPNQTSLYFCASSLTTEGEKLFFGSGTQLSVL.

In the case of this clone: Lacking the conserved final phenylalanine or tryptophan, this CDR3 likely reflects a read error. The DNA is left out, because the CDR3 cannot be placed on it with certainty; the CDR3 is given as TCRdb lists it. This rearrangement joins TRBV29-1 to TRBJ2-7; the DNA was not compared with TRBD2, the D call given in the table. The CDR3 adds up to 14 amino acids, both ends counted. Germline assignment: CDR1 SQVTM and CDR2 ANQGSEA. Here the CDR3 reads CSVYKGCVLAGGLT.

CDR3 sequence reads: CASSEGASGGQETQYF. In DNA, the CDR3 is TGTGCCAGCAGTGAAGGGGCTAGCGGGGGCCAAGAGACCCAGTACTTC. The chain employs TRBV2 and TRBJ2-5, with TRBD2 identical over 10 bases. Germline V gives CDR1 SNHLY, CDR2 FYNNEI. The CDR3 consists of 16 residues. Trimming at V came to 1 base and at J to 1 base, leaving 3 bases not matched to a gene.

The J gene is TRBJ2-3, the V gene TRBV7-9, with D perhaps matching TRBD2 (6 bases). Per germline, CDR1 SEHNR and CDR2 FQNEAQ (reference sequence). Deletions cut 1 base from V and 5 bases from J, with 10 bases between. This CDR3 contains 14 residues. Written as DNA, the CDR3 is TGTGCCAGCAGCTTAGTTTTCGGGAGAGATACGCAGTATTTT. As protein: CASSLVFGRDTQYF.

The chain links TRBV2 to TRBJ1-1; D possibly corresponds to TRBD1 (6 bases). The CDR3 runs to 12 residues. Trimming shortened V by 7 bases and J by 6 bases, and 12 bases separated the two germline ends. Germline CDR1 and CDR2: SNHLY and FYNNEI. For the CDR3, the DNA is TGTGCCAGCAAGATAGGGGGTCCTGAAGCTTTCTTT. The encoded protein is CASKIGGPEAFF.

The CDR3 region has the DNA TGTGCCAGCAGCACCGGGACAGGGAGCCGTAGCAATCAGCCCCAGCATTTT. It yields the protein CASSTGTGSRSNQPQHF. This chain joins TRBV7-8 and TRBJ1-5; the match to TRBD1 covers 9 bases. The germline V gene has CDR1 SGHVS and CDR2 FQNEAQ. CDR3 length: 17 amino acids. J lost 0 bases, V lost 5 bases, and 8 bases had no gene match.

The chain is built from TRBV7-9 and TRBJ1-5, with D tentatively TRBD1 (5 bases). V dropped 6 bases and J dropped 3 bases, with 12 bases sitting between them. The CDR3 is 14 amino acids. Germline lookup yields CDR1 SEHNR and CDR2 FQNEAQ (reference sequence). The CDR3 sequence: CASSQGAYNQPQHF. The CDR3 bases are TGTGCCAGCAGTCAGGGAGCCTACAATCAGCCCCAGCATTTT.

The chain joins TRBV7-9 to TRBJ1-5; the D gene is possibly TRBD1 (5 bases). This CDR3 spans 15 amino acids. Trimming cost V 1 base and J 3 bases, with 10 bases left between them. CDR1 SEHNR and CDR2 FQNEAQ come from the germline V gene (reference sequence). The CDR3 DNA sequence: TGTGCCAGCAGCTTAGGTTCAGGGCTCAATCAGCCCCAGCATTTT. It encodes CASSLGSGLNQPQHF.

The V gene is TRBV7-2, the J gene TRBJ2-1; D call uncertain. The CDR3 loop spans 16 amino acids. Trimming shortened V by 1 base and J by 0 bases, and 10 bases separated the two germline ends. Germline lookup yields CDR1 SGHTA and CDR2 FQGNSA. The CDR3 protein is CASSLGRMSSYNEQFF. The CDR3 DNA is TGTGCCAGCAGCTTAGGTCGGATGAGCTCCTACAATGAGCAGTTCTTC.

The chain employs TRBV5-4 and TRBJ1-1; D is unclear. CDR3 length: 14 amino acids. V lost 0 bases and J lost 1, with 7 bases in between. Looked up from germline, CDR1 is SGHNT and CDR2 is YYREEE (reference sequence). CDR3 amino acids: CASSLDSKNTEAFF. The CDR3 nucleotides read TGTGCCAGCAGCTTGGACAGTAAGAACACTGAAGCTTTCTTT.

The V gene is TRBV5-6, the J gene TRBJ1-5; tentative D call: TRBD1 (6 bases). V was clipped by 0 bases and J by 10 bases, with 8 bases between them. This CDR3 region has 12 residues. The germline CDR1 and CDR2 sequences are SGHDT and YYEEEE. The CDR3 DNA reads TGTGCCAGCAGCTTGGGAGGGGGTCCCCAGCATTTT. Translating it yields CASSLGGGPQHF.

CDR3 nucleotide sequence: TGCGCCAGCAGCTCGATTGGGGTAGCGGGGGCGAGCACAGATACGCAGTATTTT. It yields the protein CASSSIGVAGASTDTQYF. The chain has TRBV5-1 and TRBJ2-3; TRBD2 agrees at 9 bases. This CDR3 has 18 amino acids. V lost 3 bases, J lost 0 bases, and 11 bases stayed unmatched. Germline V CDR1 and CDR2: SGHRS, YFSETQ.

Of note for this clone: The junction and the germline gene differ at one end; a read error may be behind it. The gene calls are TRBV14 and TRBJ2-7; D is ambiguous. The CDR3 is made up of 11 amino acids. Germline values: CDR1 SGHDN, CDR2 FVKESK. The CDR3 coding sequence is TGTGCCGGCAGCCTCGCCTCCGAGCAGTACTTC. As protein: CAGSLASEQYF.

The rearrangement joins TRBV27 to TRBJ2-7; the match to TRBD1 covers 12 bases. Losses at the gene ends were 6 bases for V and 5 bases for J; bases not matched to a gene: 11. The germline gives CDR1 MNHEY, CDR2 SMNVEV (reference sequence). The CDR3 sequence is 16 residues long. The CDR3 is CASSPLGTGGINEQYF. The DNA of the CDR3 is TGTGCCAGCAGCCCGCTGGGGACAGGGGGCATCAACGAGCAGTACTTC.

V and J are TRBV5-1 and TRBJ1-2; D is undetermined. The germline V gene has CDR1 SGHRS and CDR2 YFSETQ. Trimming cost V 0 bases and J 8 bases, with 11 bases left between them. The CDR3 sequence is 13 residues long. For the CDR3, the DNA is TGCGCCAGCAGCTTGGTTGCTGGGGAAGGCTACACCTTC. It translates to CASSLVAGEGYTF. Full variable domain (remainder filled in from reference TRBV5-1 and TRBJ1-2): KAGVTQTPRYLIKTRGQQVTLSCSPISGHRSVSWYQQTPGQGLQFLFEYFSETQRNKGNFPGRFSGRQFSNSRSEMNVSTLELGDSALYLCASSLVAGEGYTFGSGTRLTVV.

The chain uses TRBV9 and TRBJ1-5, with 7 nucleotides matching TRBD1. The CDR3 covers 15 residues. Unmatched junction bases numbered 6, after V lost 0 bases and J lost 6 bases. In germline, CDR1 is SGDLS, CDR2 YYNGEE. In nucleotides, the CDR3 is TGTGCCAGCAGCGTAGATGGGACAGCAACTCAGCCCCAGCATTTT. This gives the protein CASSVDGTATQPQHF.

The chain combines TRBV6-5 with TRBJ1-1; maybe TRBD1 (5 bases). This CDR3 contains 15 residues. The germline V gene encodes CDR1 MNHEY and CDR2 SVGAGI. The ends were cut back, 8 bases at V and 3 bases at J, with 19 bases in the middle. CDR3 amino acids: CASGTPGAVYTEAFF. The CDR3 DNA follows: TGTGCCAGCGGAACTCCTGGGGCCGTGTACACTGAAGCTTTCTTT.

In DNA form, the CDR3 reads TGTGCCAGCTCACGAGTTGCACAGGGGGACTACGAGCAGTACTTC. It specifies CASSRVAQGDYEQYF. The chain couples TRBV18 to TRBJ2-7; the match to TRBD1 covers 8 bases. Trimming cost V 4 bases and J 3 bases; bases outside gene matches: 8. The CDR3 covers 15 residues. Germline CDR1 reads KGHSH; CDR2 reads LQKENI.

The V call is TRBV18, the J call TRBJ1-3; 7 bases align to TRBD1. Germline V gene data show CDR1 as KGHSH and CDR2 as LQKENI. The length of the CDR3 is 14 residues. V was pared by 6 bases and J by 3 bases, with 5 bases of the junction left unmatched. DNA of the CDR3: TGTGCCAGCTCTCGCGACAGGGATGGAAACACCATATATTTT. It codes for CASSRDRDGNTIYF.

The V gene is TRBV5-1, the J gene TRBJ2-5; 7 nucleotides agree with TRBD1. After removal of 4 bases from V and 1 base from J, the junction contained 1 base not matched to a gene. The germline CDR1 and CDR2 sequences are SGHRS and YFSETQ. This CDR3 contains 13 residues. For the CDR3, the DNA is TGCGCCAGCAGCGGGACAGCCCAAGAGACCCAGTACTTC. Protein product: CASSGTAQETQYF.

This sequence joins TRBV7-9 and TRBJ2-5; D remains ambiguous. The CDR3 is made up of 15 amino acids. Trimming left V 2 bases short and J 0 bases short, with 10 bases between. CDR1 and CDR2 (germline): SEHNR, FQNEAQ (reference sequence). The CDR3 sequence: CASSLNSGYQETQYF. As DNA, the CDR3 is TGTGCCAGCAGCTTAAATTCCGGGTACCAAGAGACCCAGTACTTC.

The table lists this clone with a few counts. V and J are TRBV7-9 and TRBJ1-5; 11 bases are a match to TRBD1. Germline V gene lookup returns CDR1 SEHNR and CDR2 FQNEAQ (reference sequence). V lost 4 bases and J lost 1; bases outside the gene matches: 9. The CDR3 is made up of 18 amino acids. The CDR3 DNA reads TGTGCCAGCAGCTCCGGGACAGGGGGGGCCGTGAGCAATCAGCCCCAGCATTTT. This gives the protein CASSSGTGGAVSNQPQHF.

J is TRBJ2-3 and V is TRBV6-6; TRBD2 is a possible D gene (5 bases). Looked up from germline, CDR1 is MNHNY and CDR2 is SVGAGI (reference sequence). Trimming left V 6 bases short and J 4 bases short, with 20 bases between. The CDR3 is 16 residues long. CDR3 nucleotide sequence: TGTGCCAGCAGGTTCTCTGGCGGGTATCCCCCAGATACGCAGTATTTT. This codes for CASRFSGGYPPDTQYF.

The J gene is TRBJ2-3, the V gene TRBV5-5; D gene uncertain. The V gene lost 1 base and the J gene lost 0 bases, with 9 bases spanning the gap. This CDR3 region has 15 residues. CDR1 and CDR2 (germline): SGHKS, YYEKEE (reference sequence). The CDR3 loop is CASSLWQVSTDTQYF. The CDR3 DNA follows: TGTGCCAGCAGCTTGTGGCAGGTTAGCACAGATACGCAGTATTTT. Variable domain in full (rest from reference TRBV5-5 and TRBJ2-3): DAGVTQSPTHLIKTRGQQVTLRCSPISGHKSVSWYQQVLGQGPQFIFQYYEKEERGRGNFPDRFSARQFPNYSSELNVNALLLGDSALYLCASSLWQVSTDTQYFGPGTRLTVL.